These T cell receptor beta chains were read from a single sample in a study of CD8 T cells in Susac syndrome. TCRdb reprocessed the immunoSEQ multiplex PCR reads with MiXCR, giving one entry per CDR3 protein. The table shows under 550,000 distinct CDR3 sequences, with around 85% occurring only once. Specimen: CD8+ T cells from PBMCs. The source is a human donor with multiple sclerosis. CDR3s include the opening cysteine and the closing phenylalanine or tryptophan. D genes are given only for firm matches. Expanded clones get a size class; other rows say once, few or many, or leave the size out.

clone_size	v_call	j_call	d_call	cdr3_nt	cdr3_aa
once	TRBV6-2/TRBV6-3	TRBJ2-1	.	TGTGCCAGCAGCTCGGACAGTAGCTCCTACAATGAGCAGTTCTTC	CASSSDSSSYNEQFF
.	TRBV30	TRBJ1-5	TRBD1	TGTGCCTGGAGCACGGGGACAGGGGGATCAGCCCAGCATTTT	CAWSTGTGGSAQHF
.	TRBV6-1	TRBJ1-2	.	TGTGCCAGCAGTCTGACCGTGGTAAACTATGGCTACACCTTC	CASSLTVVNYGYTF
once	TRBV7-9	TRBJ1-1	.	TGTGCCAGCAGCCCCCCCACGGCGGGCACTGAAGCTTTCTTT	CASSPPTAGTEAFF
once	TRBV10-3	TRBJ1-2	.	TGTGCCATCAGTGAGGGGTCGTCCGCCGCCTCTAACTATGGCTACACCTTC	CAISEGSSAASNYGYTF
.	TRBV5-4	TRBJ2-7	TRBD2	TGTGCCAGCAGCTTACCGGGAGGGGCCGAGCAGTACTTC	CASSLPGGAEQYF
.	TRBV11-2	TRBJ2-1	.	TGTGCCAGCAGCTTAGACCCCCGGACCGAGTCCTACAATGAGCAGTTCTTC	CASSLDPRTESYNEQFF
.	TRBV19	TRBJ2-7	.	TGTGCCAGTAGGTTTTCGGGGGGCCCAATCTCCTACGAGCAGTACTTC	CASRFSGGPISYEQYF
.	TRBV4-1	TRBJ2-1	.	TGCGCCAGCAGCCAATTGGCAGGGGATACTGAGCAGTTCTTC	CASSQLAGDTEQFF
.	TRBV6-1	TRBJ2-7	.	TGTGCCAGCAGTGACTTCCATGGGACCTACGAGCAGTACTTC	CASSDFHGTYEQYF
.	TRBV11-2	TRBJ2-7	.	TGTGCCAGCAGCTTTGTGGCCTACGAGCAGTACTTC	CASSFVAYEQYF
.	TRBV28	TRBJ1-6	TRBD1	TGTGCCAGCAGTTCTGACAGGGGGGCTTCACCCCTCCACTTT	CASSSDRGASPLHF
.	TRBV7-2	TRBJ2-2	.	TGTGCCAGCAGCTCCTCGGACGGGGCACCCGGGGAGCTGTTTTTT	CASSSSDGAPGELFF
.	TRBV27	TRBJ2-7	TRBD1	TGTGCCAGCAGTTCACCCGGACAGGGGCTAGCAGGATCCTACGAGCAGTACTTC	CASSSPGQGLAGSYEQYF
few	TRBV5-4	TRBJ1-1	.	TGTGCCAGCAGCTTCTTGGGTAGTGAAGCTTTCTTT	CASSFLGSEAFF
.	TRBV12-3/TRBV12-4	TRBJ1-2	.	TGTGCCAGCAGTTTAGGAGGGGTCTATGGCTACACCTTC	CASSLGGVYGYTF
.	TRBV27	TRBJ2-3	TRBD2	TGTGCCAGCGGGACTTGGAGGACTAGCGGGAGAAGTACAGATACGCAGTATTTT	CASGTWRTSGRSTDTQYF
.	TRBV6-1	TRBJ2-7	.	TGTGCCAGCAGGCCCCTCGGCCGCTACGAGCAGTACTTC	CASRPLGRYEQYF
.	TRBV4-2	TRBJ2-1	.	TGTGCCAGCAGCCAAGGGGACCAGGGGGGCTACAATGAGCAGTTCTTC	CASSQGDQGGYNEQFF
.	TRBV4-1	TRBJ2-2	TRBD1	TGCGCCAGCAGCCAGAGCCAGGGGGCGACCGGGGAGCTGTTTTTT	CASSQSQGATGELFF
.	TRBV4-1	TRBJ2-7	.	TGCGCCAGCAGCCAAGTAGGGACACCGATTTCCTACGAGCAGTACTTC	CASSQVGTPISYEQYF
once	TRBV30	TRBJ2-7	.	TGTGCCTGGGGAAGACCGGGACAAACCTACGAGCAGTACTTC	CAWGRPGQTYEQYF
.	TRBV30	TRBJ2-1	.	TGTGCCTGGAGTGCTGTCGACTTTACGTACAATGAGCAGTTCTTC	CAWSAVDFTYNEQFF
once	TRBV6-5	TRBJ2-5	.	TGTGCCAGCAACAAAGAGGTCGGGCAGACCCAGTACTTC	CASNKEVGQTQYF
.	TRBV20-1	TRBJ2-1	TRBD2	TGCAGTGCTAGGGGCCTAGGTGTCAGCACTAGCGGGATCTACAATGAGCAGTTCTTC	CSARGLGVSTSGIYNEQFF
.	TRBV2	TRBJ1-2	TRBD1	TGTGCCATCGGGACAGGATATTTGTATGGCTACACCTTC	CAIGTGYLYGYTF
.	TRBV19	TRBJ2-7	TRBD1	TGTGCCAGTAGTCAGGGACAGGATAGCTACGAGCAGTACTTC	CASSQGQDSYEQYF
.	TRBV12-3/TRBV12-4	TRBJ2-7	TRBD1	TGTGCCAGCAAGTGGGGAGGGACAGGGTCTTCCTACGAGCAGTACTTC	CASKWGGTGSSYEQYF
.	TRBV18	TRBJ1-5	.	TGTGCCAGCTCACCACCGGAATCAGACTATAGCAATCAGCCCCAGCATTTT	CASSPPESDYSNQPQHF
.	TRBV6-5	TRBJ2-1	.	TGTGCCAGCAGTTTTGACAGGTACAGAGGGAATGAGCAGTTCTTC	CASSFDRYRGNEQFF
once	TRBV10-3	TRBJ1-1	.	TGTGCCATAAGAGAACTGGCAGATAAGAACACTGAAGCTTTCTTT	CAIRELADKNTEAFF
few	TRBV5-5	TRBJ2-6	.	TGTGCCAGCAGCCCCCTACACCGCAGCACATCTGGGGCCAACGTCCTGACTTTC	CASSPLHRSTSGANVLTF
.	TRBV2	TRBJ2-7	.	TGTGCCAGCTTGGGTACCACCTACGAGCAGTACTTC	CASLGTTYEQYF
.	TRBV2	TRBJ2-7	.	TGTGCCAGCGCTCTTCATGGGGGGCGAGTCGAGCAGTACTTC	CASALHGGRVEQYF
.	TRBV30	TRBJ1-2	.	TGTGCCTGGAGTGGGGCAGGAGCAAACTATGGCTACACCTTC	CAWSGAGANYGYTF
.	TRBV4-1	TRBJ2-5	.	TGCGCCAGCAGCCAAGAGGGCAGGGCCCAAGAGACCCAGTACTTC	CASSQEGRAQETQYF